This T cell receptor beta chain is drawn from a study of blood T cell repertoires in COVID-19 (dated by TCRdb to the early 2020s). Study-level background: The collaborator samples originated in the United States, Italy and Spain and spanned the acute and convalescent phases of COVID-19. The prospective study material was composed of cDNA or gDNA derived from T cells, B-cell-depleted T cells, or PBMCs. Subjects who had been exposed to COVID-19, were actively infected with it, or had recovered from it provided the deeply sampled blood TCRbeta repertoires that made up the dataset. A freely available public database, intended as a resource for researchers studying the immune response to SARS-CoV-2, is where the repertoires were released. The samples were drawn from the first 160 participants of the ongoing ImmuneRACE study and from 1,254 subjects provided by 6 global collaborators. The sample metadata nearly always contained a de-identified subject ID, COVID-19 status, age in years and sex. Where available, HLA class I and class II types were taken from metadata supplied by the sample provider and were not determined by assay-based typing.

About this clone itself: Which antigen it targets is not known. No base quality information exists; no much larger clone differs at one position.

TCRbeta CDR3 regions were amplified from genomic DNA using the immunoSEQ Assay, a bias-controlled multiplex PCR. Per the original workflow: Within the assay, amplification of reference gene primers was used to estimate how many nucleated cells each sample contained. To quantify the absolute abundance of each unique TCRbeta CDR3 rearrangement, sequence reads were collapsed and filtered. For each sample, productive Simpson clonality was calculated as the square root of Simpson's diversity index over productive rearrangements. Here the immuneACCESS table is served through TCRdb, limited to in-frame sequences with V and J called. Missing clones are a known gap in these copies; in checked studies unresolved V genes cover under half, and the rest lacks a known reason. V, J and clone size are those of that table, while D and trimming were read from the DNA. The table for this sample lists 90,000 to 100,000 clones; roughly 87% of them were counted only once. The top ten constitute around 18% of the sample.

V sheds 0 bases and J sheds 8 bases, leaving 8 bases between their ends. The germline V gene (reference sequence) yields SGHAT for CDR1 and FQDESV for CDR2. From cysteine to phenylalanine, the CDR3 is 13 amino acids long. Only the CDR3 part of the read is kept: 39 bases, read in frame from the first base. One collaborating source in Seattle enrolled patients while the patients were actively infected and followed the patients over time throughout the course of disease. Collaborating institutions collected whole blood in K2EDTA tubes following their own protocols. Collaborator samples were shipped for TCRbeta analysis as frozen whole blood, isolated PBMCs, or DNA extracted from either sample type. Results and caveats for the whole study, not just this receptor: How much clinical and demographic metadata was included differed by source and by participant, and the metadata was provided uncurated.

Sequenced input: peripheral blood. The V and J segments used are TRBV11-1 and TRBJ2-1; no D gene can be assigned with confidence. This sequence was found in a woman in her sixties with COVID-19, enrolled during active disease. In nucleotides, the sequence is TGTGCCAGCAGCTTAGCAACAGTCGATGAGCAGTTCTTC. It translates as CASSLATVDEQFF.